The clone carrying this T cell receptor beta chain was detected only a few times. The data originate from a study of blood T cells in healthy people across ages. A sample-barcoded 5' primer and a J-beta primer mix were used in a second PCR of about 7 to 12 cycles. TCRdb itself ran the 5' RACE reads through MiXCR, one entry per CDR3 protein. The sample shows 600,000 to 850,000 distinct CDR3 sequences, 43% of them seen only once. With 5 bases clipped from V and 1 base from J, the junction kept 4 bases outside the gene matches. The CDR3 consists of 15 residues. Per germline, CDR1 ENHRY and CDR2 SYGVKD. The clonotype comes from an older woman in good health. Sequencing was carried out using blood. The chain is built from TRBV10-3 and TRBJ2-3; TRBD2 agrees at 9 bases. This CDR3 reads CAISISGGGTDTQYF. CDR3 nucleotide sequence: TGTGCCATCAGTATTAGCGGGGGTGGCACAGATACGCAGTATTTT.